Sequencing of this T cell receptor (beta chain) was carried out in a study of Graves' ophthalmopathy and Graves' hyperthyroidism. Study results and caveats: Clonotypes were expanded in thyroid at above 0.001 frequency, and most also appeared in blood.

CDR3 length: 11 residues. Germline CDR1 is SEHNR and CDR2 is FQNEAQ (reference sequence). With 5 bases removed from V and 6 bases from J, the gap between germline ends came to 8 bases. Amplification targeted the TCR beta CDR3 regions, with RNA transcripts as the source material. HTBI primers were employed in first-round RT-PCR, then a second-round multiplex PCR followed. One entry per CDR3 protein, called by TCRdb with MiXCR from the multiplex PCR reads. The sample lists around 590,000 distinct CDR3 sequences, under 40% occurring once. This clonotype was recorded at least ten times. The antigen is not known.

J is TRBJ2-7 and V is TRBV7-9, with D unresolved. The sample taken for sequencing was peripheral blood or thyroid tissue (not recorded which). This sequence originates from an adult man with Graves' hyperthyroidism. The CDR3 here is CASSHESEQYF. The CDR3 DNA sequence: TGTGCCAGCAGCCATGAGTCCGAGCAGTACTTC.